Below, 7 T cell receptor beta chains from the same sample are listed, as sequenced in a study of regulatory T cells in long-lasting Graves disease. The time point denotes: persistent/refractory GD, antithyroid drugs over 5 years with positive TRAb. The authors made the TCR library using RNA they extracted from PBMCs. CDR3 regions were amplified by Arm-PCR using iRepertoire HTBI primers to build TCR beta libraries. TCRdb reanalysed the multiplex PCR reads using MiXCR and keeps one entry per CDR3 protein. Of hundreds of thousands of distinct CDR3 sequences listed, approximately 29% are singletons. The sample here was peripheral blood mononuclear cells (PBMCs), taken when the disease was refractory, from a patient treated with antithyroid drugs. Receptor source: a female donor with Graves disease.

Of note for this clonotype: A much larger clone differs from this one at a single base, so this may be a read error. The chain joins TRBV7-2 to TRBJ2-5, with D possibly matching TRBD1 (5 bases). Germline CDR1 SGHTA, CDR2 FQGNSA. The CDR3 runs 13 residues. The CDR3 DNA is TGTGCCAGCAGCTTAGGACAGCAAGGGACCCAGTACTTC. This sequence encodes CASSLGQQGTQYF.

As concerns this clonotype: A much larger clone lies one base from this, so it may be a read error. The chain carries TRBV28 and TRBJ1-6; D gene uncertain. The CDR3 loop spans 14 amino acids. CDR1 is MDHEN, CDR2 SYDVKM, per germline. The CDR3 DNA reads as TGTTCCAGTTTACCAGGACCGTATAATTCACCCCTCCACTTT. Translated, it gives CSSLPGPYNSPLHF.

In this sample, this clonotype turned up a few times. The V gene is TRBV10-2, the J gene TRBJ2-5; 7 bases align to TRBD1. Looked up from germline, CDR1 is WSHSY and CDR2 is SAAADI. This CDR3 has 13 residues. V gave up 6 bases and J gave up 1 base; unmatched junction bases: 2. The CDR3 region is CASRGQIQETQYF. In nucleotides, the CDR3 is TGCGCCAGCAGGGGACAGATCCAAGAGACCCAGTACTTC.

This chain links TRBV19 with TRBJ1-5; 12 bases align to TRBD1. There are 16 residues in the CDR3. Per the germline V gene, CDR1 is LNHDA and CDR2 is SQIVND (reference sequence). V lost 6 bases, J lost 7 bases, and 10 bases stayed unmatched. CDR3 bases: TGTGCCAGTAGCCCCCGGGGGACAGGGGGCAGACAGCCCCAGCATTTT. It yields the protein CASSPRGTGGRQPQHF.

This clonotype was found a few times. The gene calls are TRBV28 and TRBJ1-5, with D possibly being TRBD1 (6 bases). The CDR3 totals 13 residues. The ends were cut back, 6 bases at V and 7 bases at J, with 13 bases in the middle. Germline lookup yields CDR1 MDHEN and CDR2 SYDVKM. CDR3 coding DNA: TGTGCCAGCAGAGCGCCAGGGGTACAGCCCCAGCATTTT. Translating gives CASRAPGVQPQHF.

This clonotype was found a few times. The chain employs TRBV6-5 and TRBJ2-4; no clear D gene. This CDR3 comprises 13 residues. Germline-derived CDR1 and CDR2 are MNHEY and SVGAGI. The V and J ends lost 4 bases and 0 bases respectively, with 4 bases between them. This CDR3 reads CASSSEAKNIQYF. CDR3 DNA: TGTGCCAGCAGTTCCGAAGCCAAAAACATTCAGTACTTC.

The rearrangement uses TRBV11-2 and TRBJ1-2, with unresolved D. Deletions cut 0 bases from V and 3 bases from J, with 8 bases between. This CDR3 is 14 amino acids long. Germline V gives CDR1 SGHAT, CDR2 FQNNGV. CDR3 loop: CASSLDTEDYGYTF. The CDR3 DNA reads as TGTGCCAGCAGCTTAGATACGGAAGACTATGGCTACACCTTC.